The 31 T cell receptor beta chains below come from one sample, sequenced in a study of long-term antiretroviral therapy in people with HIV. Survey level was the resolution at which the v3.0 immunoSEQ assay ran. Libraries were prepared by immunoSEQ multiplex PCR; TCRdb keeps only in-frame clonotypes and omits some of them. The table lists about 20,000 clones, roughly 80% of them singletons. The starting material was unsorted PBMCs, obtained nearly 2.6 years before starting antiretroviral therapy. The source of these receptors is a woman between 50 and 59 years old with HIV.

The chain employs TRBV10-3 and TRBJ1-1; D gene unclear. Looked up from germline, CDR1 is ENHRY and CDR2 is SYGVKD. The V and J ends lost 0 bases and 4 bases respectively, with 3 bases between them. This CDR3 contains 12 residues. CDR3 sequence (DNA): TGTGCCATCAGTGAGTCGGGCACTGAAGCTTTCTTT. Translation gives CAISESGTEAFF.

The chain links TRBV27 to TRBJ1-1; no clear D gene. Germline assignment: CDR1 MNHEY and CDR2 SMNVEV (reference sequence). V was pared by 5 bases and J by 0 bases, with 13 bases between. CDR3 length: 15 amino acids. CDR3 bases: TGTGCCAGCAGTAGGGAGAGGGCACTGAACACTGAAGCTTTCTTT. It codes for CASSRERALNTEAFF.

The chain has TRBV4-1 and TRBJ1-1; 8 nucleotides match TRBD1. V shed 4 bases and J 6 bases; nucleotides not matched to a gene: 7. There are 14 residues in the CDR3. CDR1 and CDR2 (germline): MGHRA, YSYEKL. CDR3 protein: CASSLMDRAAEAFF. The CDR3 DNA reads as TGCGCCAGCAGCCTCATGGACAGGGCTGCTGAAGCTTTCTTT.

This chain connects TRBV6-5 to TRBJ2-2; D might be TRBD2 (6 bases). V dropped 2 bases and J dropped 4 bases, with 14 bases sitting between them. CDR1 is MNHEY, CDR2 SVGAGI, per germline. CDR3 length equals 16 residues. For the CDR3, the DNA is TGTGCCAGCAGTTACGTTGGGCGGGGCGTCACCGGGGAGCTGTTTTTT. It codes for CASSYVGRGVTGELFF.

The rearrangement uses TRBV20-1 and TRBJ2-7; 7 nucleotides line up with TRBD1. CDR1 DFQATT and CDR2 SNEGSKA come from the germline V gene (reference sequence). The trim removed 5 bases at V and 12 bases at J, leaving 10 bases unmatched. CDR3 length: 11 residues. The CDR3 reads CSARKQGQLYF. DNA for the CDR3: TGCAGTGCTCGGAAACAGGGACAGCTGTACTTC.

This clone is a singleton in its sample. CDR3 DNA sequence: TGTGCCAGCAGCTTGGACGAGGGAGATGAGCAGTTCTTC. Translation: CASSLDEGDEQFF. The J gene is TRBJ2-1, the V gene TRBV5-4, with D possibly TRBD2 on 5 matching bases. In germline, CDR1 is SGHNT, CDR2 YYREEE (reference sequence). The CDR3 length is 13 residues. Trimming left V 0 bases short and J 8 bases short, with 9 bases between.

The rearrangement links TRBV19 to TRBJ1-6; no clear D. Germline V gives CDR1 LNHDA, CDR2 SQIVND (reference sequence). This CDR3 has 18 residues. V shed 2 bases and J shed 2 bases, with 16 bases lying between them. DNA for the CDR3: TGTGCCAGTAGTATACGCGGTTCATTGGGCGCCTATAATTCACCCCTCCACTTT. This codes for CASSIRGSLGAYNSPLHF.

This chain connects TRBV7-7 to TRBJ2-3, with 14 bases matching TRBD2. Germline CDR1 and CDR2: SSHAT and FNYEAQ (reference sequence). After removal of 4 bases from V and 3 bases from J, the junction contained 3 bases not matched to a gene. This CDR3 has 16 residues. CDR3 loop: CASSSGTSGGTDTQYF. The CDR3 DNA reads TGTGCCAGCAGCTCCGGGACTAGCGGGGGTACAGATACGCAGTATTTT.

This clone was observed a handful of times. The V gene is TRBV27, the J gene TRBJ1-5; D unresolved. The CDR3 totals 20 residues. The germline V gene has CDR1 MNHEY and CDR2 SMNVEV (reference sequence). V gave up 11 bases and J gave up 6 bases, with 38 bases separating them. CDR3 protein: CAQLTQHPRSRDSGGQPQHF. The DNA for the CDR3 is TGTGCCCAACTGACTCAGCATCCGAGGTCTCGGGATTCCGGTGGTCAGCCCCAGCATTTT.

The chain recombines TRBV7-2 with TRBJ1-1; TRBD1 aligns across 8 bases. Germline-derived CDR1 and CDR2 are SGHTA and FQGNSA. V shed 0 bases and J 0 bases; nucleotides not matched to a gene: 9. This CDR3 is built from 18 residues. The CDR3 region is CASSLAPGGVAMNTEAFF. The DNA of the CDR3 is TGTGCCAGCAGCTTAGCGCCAGGGGGCGTCGCGATGAACACTGAAGCTTTCTTT.

The chain has TRBV21-1 and TRBJ2-3; TRBD1 was called by the table and not checked on the DNA. TRBV21-1 is deemed a pseudogene. This CDR3 has 15 amino acids. The CDR3 loop reads CASSARGPTADTQYF. CDR3 bases: TGTGCCAGCAGCGCAAGGGGCCCCACGGCAGATACGCAGTATTTT.

The DNA for the CDR3 is TGTGCCAGCATCGAAGGGAGCACCGGGGAGCTGTTTTTT. Its protein product is CASIEGSTGELFF. The chain recombines TRBV6-1 with TRBJ2-2; D is perhaps TRBD2 (5 bases). V was shortened by 7 bases and J by 4 bases, with 10 bases between the two germline ends. The CDR3 runs to 13 residues. The germline V gene has CDR1 MNHNS and CDR2 SASEGT.

This clone was observed a few times. The genes are TRBV6-5 and TRBJ1-6; D uncertain. The CDR3 loop spans 13 amino acids. Trimming cost V 8 bases and J 6 bases, with 11 bases left between them. The germline V gene has CDR1 MNHEY and CDR2 SVGAGI. The CDR3 nucleotides read TGTGCCAGCTGGACGGCCAGTAATTCACCCCTCCACTTT. This codes for CASWTASNSPLHF.

The CDR3 DNA follows: TGTGCCAGCTCACCACAAATGGGTGACGATGGCTACACCTTC. Translation gives CASSPQMGDDGYTF. V and J are TRBV18 and TRBJ1-2; D remains ambiguous. The ends were cut back, 1 base at V and 6 bases at J, with 12 bases in the middle. The CDR3 has 14 residues. The germline V gene encodes CDR1 KGHSH and CDR2 LQKENI.

V is TRBV10-1 and J is TRBJ1-1; D is unclear. Germline loops: CDR1 WNHNN, CDR2 SYGVQD (reference sequence). The CDR3 has 13 amino acids. Trimming cost V 3 bases and J 2 bases, with 7 bases left between them. The CDR3 here is CASSEMRNTEAFF. The CDR3 nucleotides read TGCGCCAGCAGTGAAATGCGTAACACTGAAGCTTTCTTT.

This chain uses TRBV5-5 with TRBJ2-3; D remains ambiguous. This CDR3 comprises 15 residues. Trimming stripped 2 bases from V and 0 bases from J, with 10 bases between. Germline lookup yields CDR1 SGHKS and CDR2 YYEKEE (reference sequence). DNA of the CDR3: TGTGCCAGCAGCTTCCGGATGGCTAGCACAGATACGCAGTATTTT. Its protein product is CASSFRMASTDTQYF.

This clone was recorded once. The CDR3 here is CASSQEVGVLSGTGIPGELFF. As DNA, the CDR3 is TGTGCCAGCAGCCAAGAAGTCGGGGTTCTCTCCGGGACAGGGATTCCCGGGGAGCTGTTTTTT. The chain combines TRBV14 with TRBJ2-2; TRBD1 agrees at 9 bases. Unmatched junction bases numbered 20, after V lost 0 bases and J lost 6 bases. The CDR3 is 21 amino acids. Germline CDR1 and CDR2: SGHDN and FVKESK.

The chain has TRBV25-1 and TRBJ2-6; TRBD1 aligns across 7 bases. The V segment lost 7 bases and the J segment 4 bases; nucleotides outside the gene matches: 7. The CDR3 totals 15 residues. CDR1 and CDR2 (germline): MGHDK, SYGVNS. The CDR3 reads CASKETGLGANVLTF. CDR3 sequence (DNA): TGTGCCAGCAAAGAGACAGGGCTCGGGGCCAACGTCCTGACTTTC.

J is TRBJ2-7 and V is TRBV21-1; TRBD2 is the table's D call and was not checked against the DNA. TRBV21-1 is reported as a pseudogene. The CDR3 consists of 12 residues. CDR3 sequence (DNA): TGTGCCAGCAGCAACCGCGGTGTCGAGCAGTACGTC. Translation gives CASSNRGVEQYV.

This clone was seen more than once but under ten times. The chain joins TRBV7-2 to TRBJ2-5, with 10 nucleotides matching TRBD2. The CDR3 has 15 amino acids. Germline V gives CDR1 SGHTA, CDR2 FQGNSA. V lost 6 bases, J lost 1 base, and 5 bases stayed unmatched. The CDR3 bases are TGTGCCAGCAGGTGGACTAGCGGACGCCAAGAGACCCAGTACTTC. Its translation is CASRWTSGRQETQYF. The full variable domain, completed using reference TRBV7-2 and TRBJ2-5, is GAGVSQSPSNKVTEKGKDVELRCDPISGHTALYWYRQSLGQGLEFLIYFQGNSAPDKSGLPSDRFSAERTGGSVSTLTIQRTQQEDSAVYLCASRWTSGRQETQYFGPGTRLLVL.

This sequence joins TRBV19 and TRBJ1-5; D is perhaps TRBD1 (6 bases). V was pared by 9 bases and J by 1 base, with 16 bases between. CDR1 is LNHDA and CDR2 is SQIVND in the germline V gene (reference sequence). The CDR3 sequence is 15 residues long. CDR3 DNA: TGTGCCAGAGGGGGGGAGGGAGGGAGCAATCAGCCCCAGCATTTT. Translation: CARGGEGGSNQPQHF.

The genes are TRBV19 and TRBJ1-3, with D uncertain. V was pared by 6 bases and J by 2 bases, with 11 bases between. Germline lookup yields CDR1 LNHDA and CDR2 SQIVND (reference sequence). The CDR3 contains 14 residues. CDR3 residues: CASRGGNPGNTIYF. The CDR3 nucleotides read TGTGCCAGTAGGGGCGGAAACCCTGGAAACACCATATATTTT.

This clone was seen more than once but under ten times. The chain has TRBV7-8 and TRBJ1-3; D is unclear. From germline, CDR1 is SGHVS and CDR2 FQNEAQ. V lost 1 base and J 1 base, leaving 5 bases between the germline ends. The CDR3 covers 14 residues. The CDR3 protein is CASSLGPSGNTIYF. The CDR3 nucleotides read TGTGCCAGCAGCTTAGGGCCGTCTGGAAACACCATATATTTT.

The chain is built from TRBV9 and TRBJ2-5; 9 bases match TRBD2. This CDR3 comprises 13 residues. Trimming cost V 3 bases and J 4 bases; bases outside gene matches: 1. Germline V gives CDR1 SGDLS, CDR2 YYNGEE. CDR3 residues: CASSGSGGETQYF. The CDR3 DNA follows: TGTGCCAGCAGCGGTAGCGGGGGAGAGACCCAGTACTTC.

The V and J genes are TRBV18 and TRBJ2-1; 11 nucleotides line up with TRBD2. V lost 1 base to trimming and J lost 0 bases; unmatched junction nucleotides: 2. Germline V CDR1 and CDR2: KGHSH, LQKENI. This CDR3 is 17 amino acids long. The CDR3 DNA reads TGTGCCAGCTCACCACGACTAGCGGGGCTCTCCTACAATGAGCAGTTCTTC. Protein product: CASSPRLAGLSYNEQFF.

The V gene is TRBV15, the J gene TRBJ2-2; D unresolved. The V end was cut by 7 bases, the J end by 7 bases, with 10 bases between. CDR3 length: 12 residues. In germline, CDR1 is LNHNV, CDR2 YYDKDF (reference sequence). The CDR3 protein is CATTNTVGELFF. CDR3 nucleotide sequence: TGTGCCACCACCAATACAGTCGGGGAGCTGTTTTTT.

The chain recombines TRBV5-1 with TRBJ2-1; 11 bases fit TRBD2. CDR1 and CDR2 (germline): SGHRS, YFSETQ. The CDR3 is 16 residues long. V dropped 4 bases and J dropped 3; count of bases not matched to a gene: 6. CDR3 protein: CASSPTSGGLYNEQFF. The CDR3, as DNA: TGCGCCAGCAGCCCTACTAGCGGGGGACTCTACAATGAGCAGTTCTTC.

V usage is TRBV5-6 and J usage is TRBJ1-6; D uncertain. Trimming removed 1 base at V and 11 bases at J, with 25 bases between. The CDR3 totals 18 residues. The germline V gene has CDR1 SGHDT and CDR2 YYEEEE. CDR3 region: CASSLSSSEFKRNPPLHF. The DNA for the CDR3 is TGTGCCAGCAGCTTGTCTTCCAGTGAGTTTAAGCGGAATCCACCCCTCCACTTT.

A single count supports this clone. One end of the junction is discordant with germline, which a read error may explain. The V gene is TRBV7-9, the J gene TRBJ1-2; TRBD1 might be the D (6 bases). Per the germline V gene, CDR1 is SEHNR and CDR2 is FQNEAQ (reference sequence). There are 12 residues in the CDR3. The chain's CDR3 is CASSSGTNFIPF. CDR3 bases: TGTGCCAGCAGCTCGGGGACAAACTTTATCCCTTTC.

This clone was counted between two and nine times. V gene TRBV19 combines with J gene TRBJ2-3, with TRBD2 matching over 9 bases. The CDR3 contains 17 residues. V was pared by 5 bases and J by 5 bases, with 14 bases of the junction left unmatched. Germline assignment: CDR1 LNHDA and CDR2 SQIVND (reference sequence). DNA for the CDR3: TGTGCCAGTAGTGGACCCCGGGGCGGGGGGGCACGAGATACGCAGTATTTT. It is translated as CASSGPRGGGARDTQYF.

This chain connects TRBV9 to TRBJ2-5; tentatively, D is TRBD1 (5 bases). This CDR3 comprises 14 residues. V was clipped by 3 bases and J by 0 bases, with 9 bases between them. The germline CDR1 and CDR2 sequences are SGDLS and YYNGEE. The CDR3 sequence: CASSGPGYQETQYF. Written as DNA, the CDR3 is TGTGCCAGCAGCGGACCAGGGTACCAAGAGACCCAGTACTTC.